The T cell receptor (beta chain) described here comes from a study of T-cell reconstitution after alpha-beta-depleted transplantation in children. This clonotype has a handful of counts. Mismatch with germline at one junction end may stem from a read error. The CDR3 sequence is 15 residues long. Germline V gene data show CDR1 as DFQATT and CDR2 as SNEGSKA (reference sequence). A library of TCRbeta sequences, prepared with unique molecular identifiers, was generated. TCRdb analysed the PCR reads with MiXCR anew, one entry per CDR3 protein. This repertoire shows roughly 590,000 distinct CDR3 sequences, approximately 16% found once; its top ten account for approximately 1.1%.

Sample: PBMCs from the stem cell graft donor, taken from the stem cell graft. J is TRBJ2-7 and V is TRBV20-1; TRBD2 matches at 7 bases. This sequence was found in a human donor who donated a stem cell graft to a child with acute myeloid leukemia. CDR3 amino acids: CSARGGAGDPYEQYF. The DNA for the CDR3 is TGCAGTGCCAGAGGTGGGGCGGGGGACCCCTACGAGCAGTACTTC.